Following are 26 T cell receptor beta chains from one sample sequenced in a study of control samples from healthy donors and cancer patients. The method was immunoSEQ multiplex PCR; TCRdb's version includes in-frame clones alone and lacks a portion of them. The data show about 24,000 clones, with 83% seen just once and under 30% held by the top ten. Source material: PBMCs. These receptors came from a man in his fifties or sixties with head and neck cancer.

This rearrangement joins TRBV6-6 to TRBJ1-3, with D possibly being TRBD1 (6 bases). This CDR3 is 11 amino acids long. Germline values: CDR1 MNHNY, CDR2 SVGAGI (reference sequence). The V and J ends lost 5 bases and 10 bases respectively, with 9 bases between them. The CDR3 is CASSTGITIYF. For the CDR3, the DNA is TGTGCCAGCAGTACAGGGATAACCATATATTTT.

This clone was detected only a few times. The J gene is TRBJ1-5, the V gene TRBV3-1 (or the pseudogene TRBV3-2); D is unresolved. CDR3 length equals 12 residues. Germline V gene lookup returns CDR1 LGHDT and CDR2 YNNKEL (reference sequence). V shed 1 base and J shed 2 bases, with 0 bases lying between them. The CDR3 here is CASSQGNQPQHF. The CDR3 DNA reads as TGTGCCAGCAGCCAAGGCAATCAGCCCCAGCATTTT.

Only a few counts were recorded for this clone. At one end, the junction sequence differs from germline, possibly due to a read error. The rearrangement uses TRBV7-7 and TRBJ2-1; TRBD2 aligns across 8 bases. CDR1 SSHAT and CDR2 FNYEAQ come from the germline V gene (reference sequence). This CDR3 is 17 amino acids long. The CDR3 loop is CASSLLAGLAPNNEQFF. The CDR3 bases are TGTGCTAGCAGCTTACTGGCCGGACTAGCTCCCAACAATGAGCAGTTCTTC.

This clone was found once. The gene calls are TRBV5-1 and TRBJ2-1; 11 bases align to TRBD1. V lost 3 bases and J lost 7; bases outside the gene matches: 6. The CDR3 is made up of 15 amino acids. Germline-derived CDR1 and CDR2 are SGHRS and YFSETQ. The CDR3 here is CASSSTGTGGNEQFF. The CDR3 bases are TGCGCCAGCAGCTCCACGGGGACAGGGGGGAATGAGCAGTTCTTC.

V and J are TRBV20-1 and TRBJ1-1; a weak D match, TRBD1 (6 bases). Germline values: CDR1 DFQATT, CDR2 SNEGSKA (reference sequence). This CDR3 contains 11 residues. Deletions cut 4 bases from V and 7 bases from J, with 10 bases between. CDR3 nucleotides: TGCAGTGCTACCAGGACAGTTGAAGCTTTCTTT. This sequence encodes CSATRTVEAFF.

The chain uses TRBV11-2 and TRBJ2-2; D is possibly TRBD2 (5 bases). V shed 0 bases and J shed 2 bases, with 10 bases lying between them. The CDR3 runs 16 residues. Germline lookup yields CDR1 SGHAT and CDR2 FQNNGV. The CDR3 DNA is TGTGCCAGCAGCTTAGATAATACGGGAAACACCGGGGAGCTGTTTTTT. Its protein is CASSLDNTGNTGELFF. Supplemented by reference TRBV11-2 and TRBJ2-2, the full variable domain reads EAGVAQSPRYKIIEKRQSVAFWCNPISGHATLYWYQQILGQGPKLLIQFQNNGVVDDSQLPKDRFSAERLKGVDSTLKIQPAKLEDSAVYLCASSLDNTGNTGELFFGEGSRLTVL.

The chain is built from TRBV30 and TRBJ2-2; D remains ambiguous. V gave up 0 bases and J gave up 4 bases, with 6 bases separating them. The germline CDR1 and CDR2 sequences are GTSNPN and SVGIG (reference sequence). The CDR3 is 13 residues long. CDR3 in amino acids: CAWSVTGTGELFF. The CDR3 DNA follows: TGTGCCTGGAGTGTGACGGGCACCGGGGAGCTGTTTTTT.

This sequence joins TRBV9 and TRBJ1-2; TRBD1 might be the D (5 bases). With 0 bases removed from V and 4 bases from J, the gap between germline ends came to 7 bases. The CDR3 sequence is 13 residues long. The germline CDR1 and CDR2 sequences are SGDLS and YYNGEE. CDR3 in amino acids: CASSVEGPYGYTF. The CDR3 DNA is TGTGCCAGCAGCGTAGAGGGACCCTATGGCTACACCTTC. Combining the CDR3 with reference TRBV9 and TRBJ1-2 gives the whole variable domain DSGVTQTPKHLITATGQRVTLRCSPRSGDLSVYWYQQSLDQGLQFLIQYYNGEERAKGNILERFSAQQFPDLHSELNLSSLELGDSALYFCASSVEGPYGYTFGSGTRLTVV.

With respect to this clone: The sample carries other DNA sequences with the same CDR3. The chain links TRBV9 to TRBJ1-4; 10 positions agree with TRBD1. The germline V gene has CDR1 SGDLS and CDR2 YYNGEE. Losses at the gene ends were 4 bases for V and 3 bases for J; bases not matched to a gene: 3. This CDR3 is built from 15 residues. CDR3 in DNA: TGTGCCAGCAGCACAGGACAGGGGGCTAATGAAAAACTGTTTTTT. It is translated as CASSTGQGANEKLFF.

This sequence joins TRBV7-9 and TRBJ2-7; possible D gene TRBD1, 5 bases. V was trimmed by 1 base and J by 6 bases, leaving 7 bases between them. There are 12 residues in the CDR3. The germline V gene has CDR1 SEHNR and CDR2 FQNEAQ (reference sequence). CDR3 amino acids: CASSLGTIEQYF. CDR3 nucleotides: TGTGCCAGCAGCTTAGGGACAATCGAGCAGTACTTC.

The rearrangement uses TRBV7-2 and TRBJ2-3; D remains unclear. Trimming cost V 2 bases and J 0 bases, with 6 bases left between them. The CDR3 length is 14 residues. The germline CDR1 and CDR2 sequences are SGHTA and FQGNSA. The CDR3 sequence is CASSLWVSTDTQYF. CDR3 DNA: TGTGCCAGCAGCTTATGGGTTAGCACAGATACGCAGTATTTT.

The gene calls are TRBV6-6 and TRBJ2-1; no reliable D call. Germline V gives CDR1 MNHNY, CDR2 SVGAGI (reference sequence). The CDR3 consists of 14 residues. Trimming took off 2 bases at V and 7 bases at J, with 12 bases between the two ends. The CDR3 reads CASSYPSSDNEQFF. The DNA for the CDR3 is TGTGCCAGCAGTTACCCGAGTAGTGATAATGAGCAGTTCTTC.

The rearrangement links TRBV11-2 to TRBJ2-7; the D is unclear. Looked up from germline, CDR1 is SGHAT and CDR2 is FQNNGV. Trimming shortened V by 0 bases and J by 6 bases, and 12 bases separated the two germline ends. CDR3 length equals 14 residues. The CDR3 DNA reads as TGTGCCAGCAGCTTAGATGTGGTTCTCGGCGAGCAGTACTTC. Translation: CASSLDVVLGEQYF.

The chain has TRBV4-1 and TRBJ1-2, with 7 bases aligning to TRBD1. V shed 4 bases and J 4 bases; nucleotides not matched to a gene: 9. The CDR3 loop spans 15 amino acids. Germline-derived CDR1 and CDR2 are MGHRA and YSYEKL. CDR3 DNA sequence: TGCGCCAGCAGCCCCCGACAGGGAGCTTCCTATGGCTACACCTTC. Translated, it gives CASSPRQGASYGYTF.

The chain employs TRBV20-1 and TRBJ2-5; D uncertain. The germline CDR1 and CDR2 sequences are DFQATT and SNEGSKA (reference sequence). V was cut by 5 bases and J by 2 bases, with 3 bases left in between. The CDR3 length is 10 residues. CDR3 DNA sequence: TGCAGTGCTGGGCAAGAGACCCAGTACTTC. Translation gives CSAGQETQYF.

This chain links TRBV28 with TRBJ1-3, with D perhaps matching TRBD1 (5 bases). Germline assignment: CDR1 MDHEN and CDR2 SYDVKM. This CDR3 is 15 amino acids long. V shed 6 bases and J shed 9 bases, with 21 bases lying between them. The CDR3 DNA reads TGTGCCAGCAGCCTAGGAAGCAGGGCCTTCGGCACCATATATTTT. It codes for CASSLGSRAFGTIYF.

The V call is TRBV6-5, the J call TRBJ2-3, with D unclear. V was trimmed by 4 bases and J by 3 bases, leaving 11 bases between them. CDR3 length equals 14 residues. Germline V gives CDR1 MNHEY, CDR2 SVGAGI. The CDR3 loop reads CASSSRGGTDTQYF. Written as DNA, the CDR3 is TGTGCCAGCAGTTCCCGCGGTGGTACAGATACGCAGTATTTT.

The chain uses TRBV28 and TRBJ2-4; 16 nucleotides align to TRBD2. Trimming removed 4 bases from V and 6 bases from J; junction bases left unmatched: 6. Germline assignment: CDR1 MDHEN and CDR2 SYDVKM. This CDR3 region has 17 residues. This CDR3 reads CASSWGLAGGSGNIQYF. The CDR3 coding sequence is TGTGCCAGCAGTTGGGGACTAGCGGGAGGGTCGGGAAACATTCAGTACTTC.

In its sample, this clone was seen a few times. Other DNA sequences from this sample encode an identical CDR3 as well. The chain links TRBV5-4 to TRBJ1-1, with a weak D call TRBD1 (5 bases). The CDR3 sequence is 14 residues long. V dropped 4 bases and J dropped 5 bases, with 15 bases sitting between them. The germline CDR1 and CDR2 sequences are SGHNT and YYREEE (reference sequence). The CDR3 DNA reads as TGTGCCAGCAGCACCCGGGGGGGGTTTACTGAAGCTTTCTTT. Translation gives CASSTRGGFTEAFF.

CDR3 DNA sequence: TGTGCCAGCAACCCGACAAGGAACAATCAGCCCCAGCATTTT. This sequence encodes CASNPTRNNQPQHF. This chain joins TRBV6-2 or TRBV6-3 and TRBJ1-5; D is unresolved. V gave up 7 bases and J gave up 3 bases, with 13 bases separating them. The CDR3 is 14 amino acids. The germline gives CDR1 MNHEY, CDR2 SVGEGT.

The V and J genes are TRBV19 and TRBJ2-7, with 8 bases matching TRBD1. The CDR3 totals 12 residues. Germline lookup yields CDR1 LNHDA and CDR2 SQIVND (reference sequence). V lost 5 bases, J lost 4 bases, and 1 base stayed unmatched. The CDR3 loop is CASSGDRYEQYF. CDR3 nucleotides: TGTGCCAGTAGTGGGGACAGGTACGAGCAGTACTTC.

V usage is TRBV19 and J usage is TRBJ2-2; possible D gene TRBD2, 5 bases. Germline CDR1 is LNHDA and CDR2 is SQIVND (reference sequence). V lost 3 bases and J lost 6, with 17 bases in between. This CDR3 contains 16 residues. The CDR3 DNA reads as TGTGCCAGTAGTATTAGGTATGGGAGATTCTCCGGGGAGCTGTTTTTT. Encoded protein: CASSIRYGRFSGELFF.

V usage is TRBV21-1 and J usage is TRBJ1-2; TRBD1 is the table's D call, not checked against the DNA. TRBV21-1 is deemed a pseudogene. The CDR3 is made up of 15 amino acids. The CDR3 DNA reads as TGTGCCAGCAGCATTGGGACACCTTATTGGTATGGCTACACCTTC. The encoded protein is CASSIGTPYWYGYTF.

CDR3 region: CASSPTAQIYEQYF. The CDR3 DNA follows: TGTGCCAGCTCACCGACGGCTCAGATCTACGAGCAGTACTTC. The chain employs TRBV18 and TRBJ2-7; D is undetermined. Trimming removed 3 bases at V and 3 bases at J, with 12 bases between. The germline V gene has CDR1 KGHSH and CDR2 LQKENI. The CDR3 contains 14 residues.

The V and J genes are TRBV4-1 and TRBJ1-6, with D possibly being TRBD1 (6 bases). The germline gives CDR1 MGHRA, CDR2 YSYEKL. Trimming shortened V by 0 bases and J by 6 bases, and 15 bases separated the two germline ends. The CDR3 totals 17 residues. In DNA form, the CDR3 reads TGCGCCAGCAGCCAAGAGGCTATACCGGACAGTAATTCACCCCTCCACTTT. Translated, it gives CASSQEAIPDSNSPLHF.

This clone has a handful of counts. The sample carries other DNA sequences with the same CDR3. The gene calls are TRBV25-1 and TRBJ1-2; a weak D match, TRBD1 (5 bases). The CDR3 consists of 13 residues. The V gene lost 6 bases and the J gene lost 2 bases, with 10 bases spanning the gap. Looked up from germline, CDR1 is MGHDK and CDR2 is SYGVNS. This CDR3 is CASSEDSNYGYTF. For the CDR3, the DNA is TGTGCCAGCAGCGAAGACAGCAACTATGGCTACACCTTC.